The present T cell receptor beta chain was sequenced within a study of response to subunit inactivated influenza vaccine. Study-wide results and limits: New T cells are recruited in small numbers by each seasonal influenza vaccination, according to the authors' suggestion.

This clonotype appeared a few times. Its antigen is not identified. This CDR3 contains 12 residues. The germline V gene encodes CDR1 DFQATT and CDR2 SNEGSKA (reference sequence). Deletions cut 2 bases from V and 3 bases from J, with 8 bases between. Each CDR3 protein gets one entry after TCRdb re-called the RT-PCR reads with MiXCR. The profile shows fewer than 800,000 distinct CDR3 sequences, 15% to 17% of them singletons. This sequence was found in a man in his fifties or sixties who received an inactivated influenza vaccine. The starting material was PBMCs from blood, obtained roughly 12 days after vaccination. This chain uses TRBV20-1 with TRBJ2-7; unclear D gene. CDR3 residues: CSARRSVYEQYF. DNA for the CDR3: TGCAGTGCTAGAAGGTCAGTCTACGAGCAGTACTTC.